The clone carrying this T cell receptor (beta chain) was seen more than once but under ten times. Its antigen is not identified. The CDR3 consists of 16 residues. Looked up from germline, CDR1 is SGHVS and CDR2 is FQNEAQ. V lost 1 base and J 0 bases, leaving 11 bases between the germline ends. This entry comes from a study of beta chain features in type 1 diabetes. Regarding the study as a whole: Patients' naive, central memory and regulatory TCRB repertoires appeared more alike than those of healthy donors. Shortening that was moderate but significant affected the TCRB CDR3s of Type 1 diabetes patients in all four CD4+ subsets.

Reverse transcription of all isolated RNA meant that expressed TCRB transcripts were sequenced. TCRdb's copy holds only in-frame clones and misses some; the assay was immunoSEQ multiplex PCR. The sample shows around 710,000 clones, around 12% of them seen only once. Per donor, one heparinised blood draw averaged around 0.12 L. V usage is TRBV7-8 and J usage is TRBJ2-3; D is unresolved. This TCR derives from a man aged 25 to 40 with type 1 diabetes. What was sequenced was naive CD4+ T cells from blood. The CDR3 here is CASSLVGPASTDTQYF. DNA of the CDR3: TGTGCCAGCAGCTTAGTAGGCCCCGCTAGCACAGATACGCAGTATTTT.